Included here is one T cell receptor beta chain sequence, with context. Its antigen is currently unknown. The data were obtained in a study of response to subunit inactivated influenza vaccine. Study-level findings and limits: Seasonal influenza vaccination, on each occasion, was suggested by the authors to recruit few new T cells.

TCRdb called the RT-PCR reads again in MiXCR, with one record for every CDR3 protein. The sample includes some 190,000 distinct CDR3 sequences, approximately 14% of them seen just once. The origin of this receptor is a man between 50 and 59 years old who received an inactivated influenza vaccine. The sequences come from CD8+ T cells sorted from PBMCs, collected more than 4 days after vaccination.

The CDR3 protein is CASSSGSEITQYF. Written as DNA, the CDR3 is TGTGCCAGCAGCTCCGGGTCCGAAATCACCCAGTACTTC. The chain couples TRBV6-1 to TRBJ2-5; D unclear. Germline assignment: CDR1 MNHNS and CDR2 SASEGT. CDR3 size: 13 residues. The germline V and J ends were trimmed by 6 bases and 8 bases, with 16 bases remaining between them.